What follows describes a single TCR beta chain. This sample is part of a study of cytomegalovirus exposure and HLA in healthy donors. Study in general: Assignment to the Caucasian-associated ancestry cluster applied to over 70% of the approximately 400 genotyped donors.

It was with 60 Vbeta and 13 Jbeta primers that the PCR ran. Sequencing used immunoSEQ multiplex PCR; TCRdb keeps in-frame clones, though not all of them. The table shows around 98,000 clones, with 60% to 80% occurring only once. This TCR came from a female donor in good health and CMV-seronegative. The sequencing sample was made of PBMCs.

CDR3 loop: CASSFRLAGEWETQYF. The CDR3 nucleotides read TGTGCCAGCAGCTTCAGACTAGCGGGAGAATGGGAGACCCAGTACTTC. This chain connects TRBV11-1 to TRBJ2-5; 12 nucleotides match TRBD2. After removal of 3 bases from V and 5 bases from J, the junction contained 7 bases not matched to a gene. Germline assignment: CDR1 SGHAT and CDR2 FQDESV (reference sequence). The CDR3 totals 16 residues.